This is a list of T cell receptor beta chains from one sample in a study of T cell responses to AZD1222 COVID-19 vaccine. Repertoires were generated with immunoSEQ multiplex PCR, while TCRdb's copy carries only in-frame clones and drops some. The sample has some 150,000 clones, 90% seen once; the top ten hold under 2%. The sample in question was peripheral blood, obtained on day 0 of AZD1222 vaccination. The receptors shown here come from an adult in good health. Each CDR3 is given with its conserved first and last residue. D genes are given only for firm matches. Expanded clones are given a class, and other clones once, few, many or no size at all.

v_gene	j_gene	d_gene	abundance	CDR3aa	CDR3nt
TRBV6-5	TRBJ1-1	TRBD1	once	CASSRQGVHTEAFF	TGTGCCAGCAGCCGACAGGGGGTACACACTGAAGCTTTCTTT
TRBV10-3	TRBJ2-7	TRBD2	-	CAISVAGGGHEQYF	TGTGCCATCAGTGTAGCGGGAGGAGGCCACGAGCAGTACTTC
TRBV24-1	TRBJ2-1	TRBD2	-	CATSDLVGSGSNEQFF	TGTGCCACCAGTGATTTGGTGGGTAGCGGGAGCAATGAGCAGTTCTTC
TRBV28	TRBJ2-4	TRBD2	-	CASSFPLSGGVKNIQYF	TGTGCCAGCAGCTTCCCCCTCTCGGGAGGGGTCAAAAACATTCAGTACTTC
TRBV10-3	TRBJ2-7	TRBD1	-	CAISESRTGRAQYF	TGTGCCATCAGTGAGTCGAGGACAGGGCGTGCGCAGTACTTC
TRBV29-1	TRBJ2-3	TRBD2	-	CSGLAGVGTDTQYF	TGCAGCGGTTTAGCGGGAGTAGGCACAGATACGCAGTATTTT
TRBV30	TRBJ1-2	-	-	CAWSARGYTF	TGTGCCTGGAGTGCGAGGGGCTACACCTTC
TRBV28	TRBJ1-4	-	-	CASSRGPDGGTNEKLFF	TGTGCCAGCAGTAGAGGACCCGATGGTGGAACAAATGAAAAACTGTTTTTT
TRBV29-1	TRBJ1-4	-	-	CSVLDRNNEKLFF	TGCAGCGTTTTAGACAGGAATAATGAAAAACTGTTTTTT
TRBV5-1	TRBJ1-6	TRBD1	-	CASSSGTVNNSPLHF	TGCGCCAGCAGCTCCGGGACAGTCAATAATTCACCCCTCCACTTT
TRBV5-6	TRBJ1-2	-	-	CASSLRNGDGYTF	TGTGCCAGCAGCTTAAGGAACGGTGATGGCTACACCTTC
TRBV24-1	TRBJ1-2	-	-	CATSYKKGGYTF	TGTGCCACCAGTTACAAGAAAGGTGGCTACACCTTC
TRBV15	TRBJ2-7	-	-	CATSRGVDYEQYF	TGTGCCACCAGCAGAGGTGTAGACTACGAGCAGTACTTC